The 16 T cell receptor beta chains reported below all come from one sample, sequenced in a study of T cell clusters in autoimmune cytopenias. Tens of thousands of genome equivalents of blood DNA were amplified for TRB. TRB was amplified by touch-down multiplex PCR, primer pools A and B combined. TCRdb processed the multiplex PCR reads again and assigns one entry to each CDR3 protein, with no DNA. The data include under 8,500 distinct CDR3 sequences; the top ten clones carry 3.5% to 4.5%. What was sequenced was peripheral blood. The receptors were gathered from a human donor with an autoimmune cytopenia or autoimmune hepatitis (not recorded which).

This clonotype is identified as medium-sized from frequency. CDR3 residues: CASSQPGRPQETQYF. The chain links TRBV6-5 to TRBJ2-5; absent DNA, TCRdb's TRBD2 call cannot be checked. Germline V lookup: CDR1 MNHEY, CDR2 SVGAGI. CDR3 length: 15 residues.

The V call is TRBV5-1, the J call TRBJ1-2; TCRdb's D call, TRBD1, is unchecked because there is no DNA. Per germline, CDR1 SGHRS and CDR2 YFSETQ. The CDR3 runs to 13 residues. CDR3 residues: CASSLTGGEGYTF. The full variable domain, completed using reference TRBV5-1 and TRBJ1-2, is KAGVTQTPRYLIKTRGQQVTLSCSPISGHRSVSWYQQTPGQGLQFLFEYFSETQRNKGNFPGRFSGRQFSNSRSEMNVSTLELGDSALYLCASSLTGGEGYTFGSGTRLTVV.

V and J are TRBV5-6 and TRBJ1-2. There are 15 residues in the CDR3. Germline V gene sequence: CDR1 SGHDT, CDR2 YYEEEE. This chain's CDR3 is CASSLSHSPIYGYTF.

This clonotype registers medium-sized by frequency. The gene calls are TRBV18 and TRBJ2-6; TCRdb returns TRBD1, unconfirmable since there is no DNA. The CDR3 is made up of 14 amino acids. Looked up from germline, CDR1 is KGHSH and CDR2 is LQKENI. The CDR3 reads CASSDGQGANVLTF.

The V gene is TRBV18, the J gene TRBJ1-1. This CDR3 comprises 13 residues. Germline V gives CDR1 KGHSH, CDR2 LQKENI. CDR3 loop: CASSPPDGTEAFF.

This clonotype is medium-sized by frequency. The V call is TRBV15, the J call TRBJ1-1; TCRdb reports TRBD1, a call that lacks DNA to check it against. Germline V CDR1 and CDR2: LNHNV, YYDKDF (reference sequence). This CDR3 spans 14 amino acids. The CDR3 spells CATSKGQWNTEAFF.

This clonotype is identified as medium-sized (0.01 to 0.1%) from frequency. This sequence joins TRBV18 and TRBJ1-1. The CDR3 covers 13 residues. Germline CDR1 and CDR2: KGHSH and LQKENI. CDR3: CASSPTGNTEAFF.

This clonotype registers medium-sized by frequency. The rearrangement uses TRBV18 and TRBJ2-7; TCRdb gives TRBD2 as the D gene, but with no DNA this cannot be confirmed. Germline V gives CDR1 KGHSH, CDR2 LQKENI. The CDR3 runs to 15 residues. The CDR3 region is CASSPGQTSGHEQYF.

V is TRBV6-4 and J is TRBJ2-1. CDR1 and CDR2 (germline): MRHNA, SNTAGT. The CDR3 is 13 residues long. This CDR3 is CASSSVHDNEQFF.

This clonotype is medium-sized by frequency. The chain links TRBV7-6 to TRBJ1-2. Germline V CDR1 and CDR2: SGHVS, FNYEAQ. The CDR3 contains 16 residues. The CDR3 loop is CASSPEAGTLIYGYTF.

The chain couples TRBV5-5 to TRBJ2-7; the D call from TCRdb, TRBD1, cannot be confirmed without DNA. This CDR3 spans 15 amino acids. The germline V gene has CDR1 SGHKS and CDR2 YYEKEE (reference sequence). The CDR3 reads CASSLVGTEAYEQYF. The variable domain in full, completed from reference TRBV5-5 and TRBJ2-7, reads DAGVTQSPTHLIKTRGQQVTLRCSPISGHKSVSWYQQVLGQGPQFIFQYYEKEERGRGNFPDRFSARQFPNYSSELNVNALLLGDSALYLCASSLVGTEAYEQYFGPGTRLTVT.

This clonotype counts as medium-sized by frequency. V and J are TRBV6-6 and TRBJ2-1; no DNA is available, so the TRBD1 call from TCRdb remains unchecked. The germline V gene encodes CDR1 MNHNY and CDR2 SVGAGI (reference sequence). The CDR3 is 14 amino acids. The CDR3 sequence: CASSYLDGTNEQFF.

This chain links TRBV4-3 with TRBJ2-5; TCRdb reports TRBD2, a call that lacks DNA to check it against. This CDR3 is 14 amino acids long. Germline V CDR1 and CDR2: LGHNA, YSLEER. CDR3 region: CASSQSLAEETQYF.

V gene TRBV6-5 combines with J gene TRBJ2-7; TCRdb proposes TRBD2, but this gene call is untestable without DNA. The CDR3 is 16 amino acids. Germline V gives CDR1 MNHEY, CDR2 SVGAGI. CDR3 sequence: CASRAESGLAGVEQYF.

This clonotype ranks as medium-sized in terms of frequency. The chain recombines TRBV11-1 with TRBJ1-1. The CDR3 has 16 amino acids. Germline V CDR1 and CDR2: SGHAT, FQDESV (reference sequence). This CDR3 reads CASSPGGRVSNTEAFF.

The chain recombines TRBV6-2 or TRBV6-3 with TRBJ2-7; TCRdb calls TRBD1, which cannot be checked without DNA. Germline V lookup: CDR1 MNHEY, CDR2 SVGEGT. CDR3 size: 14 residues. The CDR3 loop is CASISGTGLAEQYF.